The source of this T cell receptor (beta chain) is a study of OX40 agonist ivuxolimab in advanced cancers. Whole-study context: The dose-escalation cohort was around 83% male, with a mean age of around 54 years, ranging roughly 23 to 90.

The table lists this clone with a few counts. Sampling of blood occurred at baseline, cycle 4 day 1, and cycle 7 day 1. Libraries were prepared by immunoSEQ multiplex PCR; TCRdb keeps only in-frame clonotypes and omits some of them. The sample yields approximately 99,000 clones, less than 95% seen once. This sample comprised CD4+ or CD8+ T cells sorted from blood, obtained in a trial of the OX40 agonist ivuxolimab. This TCR derives from an adult with an advanced solid tumor such as melanoma, head and neck, liver or kidney cancer.

The CDR3 loop is CASSVAMGSGNTIYF. In nucleotides, the CDR3 is TGTGCCAGCAGCGTCGCAATGGGCAGTGGAAACACCATATATTTT. The chain employs TRBV7-2 and TRBJ1-3; D gene unclear. CDR1 is SGHTA, CDR2 FQGNSA, per germline. V shed 5 bases and J shed 3 bases, with 14 bases lying between them. The CDR3 loop spans 15 amino acids.